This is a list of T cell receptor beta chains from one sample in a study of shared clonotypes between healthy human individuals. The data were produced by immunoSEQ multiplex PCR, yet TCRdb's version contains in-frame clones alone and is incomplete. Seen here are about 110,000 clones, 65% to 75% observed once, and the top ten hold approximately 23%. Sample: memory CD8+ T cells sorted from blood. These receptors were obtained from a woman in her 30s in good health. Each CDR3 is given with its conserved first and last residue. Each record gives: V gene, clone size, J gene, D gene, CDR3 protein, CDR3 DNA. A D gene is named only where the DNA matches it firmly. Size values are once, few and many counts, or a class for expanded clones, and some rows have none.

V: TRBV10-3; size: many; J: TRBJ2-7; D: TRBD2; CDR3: CAIRDSGTSGGTYEQYF; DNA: TGTGCCATCAGAGATTCCGGGACTAGCGGGGGTACCTACGAGCAGTACTTC
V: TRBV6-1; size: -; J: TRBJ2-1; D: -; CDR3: CASSERPAYQSSNEQFF; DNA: TGTGCCAGCAGTGAACGCCCTGCGTACCAAAGCTCGAATGAGCAGTTCTTC
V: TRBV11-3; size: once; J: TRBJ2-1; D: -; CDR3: CASSLVQVGEQFF; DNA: TGTGCCAGCAGCTTAGTCCAAGTCGGTGAGCAGTTCTTC
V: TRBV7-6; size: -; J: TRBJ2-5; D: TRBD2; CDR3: CASSFQAGGAETQYF; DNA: TGTGCCAGCAGCTTCCAGGCGGGAGGGGCGGAGACCCAGTACTTC
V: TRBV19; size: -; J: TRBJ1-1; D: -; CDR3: CASSIDRVNTEAFF; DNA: TGTGCCAGTAGTATAGATCGAGTCAACACTGAAGCTTTCTTT
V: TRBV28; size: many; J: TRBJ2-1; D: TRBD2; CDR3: CASTRDGLAAYNEQFF; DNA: TGTGCCAGCACAAGGGATGGACTAGCAGCATACAATGAGCAGTTCTTC
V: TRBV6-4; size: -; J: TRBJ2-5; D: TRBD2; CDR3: CASSPSGTSGEETQYF; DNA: TGTGCCAGCAGCCCATCCGGGACTAGCGGAGAAGAGACCCAGTACTTC
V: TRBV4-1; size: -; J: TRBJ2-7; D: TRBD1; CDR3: CASSHYRGRQYEQYF; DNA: TGCGCCAGCAGCCACTACAGGGGGCGGCAATACGAGCAGTACTTC
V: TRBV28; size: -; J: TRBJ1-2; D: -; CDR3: CASSLYGFFYGYTF; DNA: TGTGCCAGCAGTTTATACGGGTTTTTCTATGGCTACACCTTC
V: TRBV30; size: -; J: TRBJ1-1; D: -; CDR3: CAWSEGVGGTEAFF; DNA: TGTGCCTGGAGTGAAGGAGTCGGGGGCACTGAAGCTTTCTTT
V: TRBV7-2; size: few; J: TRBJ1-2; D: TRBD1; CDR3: CASSLEGAGGYTF; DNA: TGTGCCAGCAGCTTAGAGGGGGCCGGTGGCTACACCTTC
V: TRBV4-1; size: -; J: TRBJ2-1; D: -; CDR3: CASSQGPGLQYNEQFF; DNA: TGCGCCAGCAGCCAGGGCCCAGGGCTACAATACAATGAGCAGTTCTTC
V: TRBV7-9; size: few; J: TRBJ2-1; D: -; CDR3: CASSPPGGSPYNEQFF; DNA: TGTGCCAGCAGCCCCCCCGGAGGGAGTCCCTACAATGAGCAGTTCTTC
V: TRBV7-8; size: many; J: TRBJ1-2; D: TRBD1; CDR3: CASSRTGKRDGYTF; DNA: TGTGCCAGCAGTCGGACAGGGAAGAGAGATGGCTACACCTTC
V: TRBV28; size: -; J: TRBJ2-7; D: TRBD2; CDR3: CASSLAGGFQDYEQYF; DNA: TGTGCCAGCAGTTTGGCGGGAGGCTTCCAGGACTACGAGCAGTACTTC
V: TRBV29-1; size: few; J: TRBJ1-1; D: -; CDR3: CSASPEQREAFF; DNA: TGCAGCGCCTCCCCTGAACAACGGGAAGCTTTCTTT
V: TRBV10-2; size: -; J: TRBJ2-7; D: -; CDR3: CATQGIADYEQYF; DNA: TGCGCCACCCAGGGGATAGCAGACTACGAGCAGTACTTC
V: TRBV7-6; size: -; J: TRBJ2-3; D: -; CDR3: CASSTGWGTDTQYF; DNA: TGTGCCAGCAGTACTGGGTGGGGCACAGATACGCAGTATTTT
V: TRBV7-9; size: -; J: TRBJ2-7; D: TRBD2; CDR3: CASTVLAGTYEQYF; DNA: TGTGCCAGCACCGTACTAGCGGGGACCTACGAGCAGTACTTC
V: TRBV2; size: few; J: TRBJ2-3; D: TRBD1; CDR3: CASRDRVGSDTQYF; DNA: TGTGCCAGCAGAGACAGGGTAGGGTCAGATACGCAGTATTTT
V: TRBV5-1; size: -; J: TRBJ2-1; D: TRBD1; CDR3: CASSLVQGSYNEQFF; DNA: TGCGCCAGCAGCTTGGTACAGGGGTCCTACAATGAGCAGTTCTTC
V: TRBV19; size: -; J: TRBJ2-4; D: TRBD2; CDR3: CASSAPGLAENIQYF; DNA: TGTGCCAGTAGTGCCCCGGGACTAGCAGAGAACATTCAGTACTTC
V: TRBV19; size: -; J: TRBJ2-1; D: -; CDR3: CASSIDRSGGQPYNEQFF; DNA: TGTGCCAGTAGTATAGATCGGTCGGGGGGACAGCCTTACAATGAGCAGTTCTTC
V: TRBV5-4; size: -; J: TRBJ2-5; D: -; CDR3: CASSLVHKETQYF; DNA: TGTGCCAGCAGCTTGGTCCACAAAGAGACCCAGTACTTC
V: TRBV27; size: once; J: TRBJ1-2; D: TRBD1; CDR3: CASKGQGWSDYGYTF; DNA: TGTGCCAGCAAGGGACAGGGTTGGTCGGACTATGGCTACACCTTC
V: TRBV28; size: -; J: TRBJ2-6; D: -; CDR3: CASSRESSGANVLTF; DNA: TGTGCCAGCAGCCGGGAGAGCTCTGGGGCCAACGTCCTGACTTTC
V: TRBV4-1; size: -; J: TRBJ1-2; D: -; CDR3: CASSQLTGRVGHDGYTF; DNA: TGCGCCAGCAGCCAATTGACCGGACGGGTAGGGCATGATGGCTACACCTTC
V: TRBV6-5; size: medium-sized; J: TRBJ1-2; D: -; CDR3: CASSYQGGSDGYTF; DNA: TGTGCCAGCAGTTATCAGGGCGGGTCTGATGGCTACACCTTC
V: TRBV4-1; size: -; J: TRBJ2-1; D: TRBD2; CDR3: CASSQVSNSGSWYNEQFF; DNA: TGCGCCAGCAGCCAAGTTAGTAATAGCGGGAGTTGGTACAATGAGCAGTTCTTC
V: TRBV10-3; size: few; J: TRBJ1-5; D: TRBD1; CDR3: CAIGEGTGGNQPQHF; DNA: TGTGCCATCGGTGAAGGGACAGGGGGCAATCAGCCCCAGCATTTT
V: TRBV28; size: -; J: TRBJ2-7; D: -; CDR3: CASQERWPALLYEQYF; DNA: TGTGCCAGTCAGGAGAGGTGGCCCGCTCTTTTGTACGAGCAGTACTTC
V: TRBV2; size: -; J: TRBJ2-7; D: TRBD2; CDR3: CAGLAVVSYEQYF; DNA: TGTGCCGGACTAGCGGTCGTCTCCTACGAGCAGTACTTC
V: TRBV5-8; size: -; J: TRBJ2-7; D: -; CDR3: CASSRQSSYEQYF; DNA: TGTGCCAGCAGCCGTCAGAGCTCCTACGAGCAGTACTTC
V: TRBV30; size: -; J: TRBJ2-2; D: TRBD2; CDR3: CAWMSRLADVGELFF; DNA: TGTGCCTGGATGTCCCGGCTAGCGGACGTCGGGGAGCTGTTTTTT
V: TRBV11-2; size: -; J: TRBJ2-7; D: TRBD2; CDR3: CASSRGSSGLSYEQYF; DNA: TGTGCCAGCAGCCGAGGGTCTAGCGGCCTTTCCTACGAGCAGTACTTC
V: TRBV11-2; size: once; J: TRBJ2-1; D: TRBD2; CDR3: CASSLGGLAGVYEQFF; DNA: TGTGCCAGCAGCTTGGGCGGACTAGCGGGAGTTTATGAGCAGTTCTTC
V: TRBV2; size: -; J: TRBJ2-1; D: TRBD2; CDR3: CASSPPGLAGGFEQFF; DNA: TGTGCCAGCAGTCCGCCGGGACTAGCGGGAGGTTTTGAGCAGTTCTTC
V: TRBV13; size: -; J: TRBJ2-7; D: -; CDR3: CASSLEGKISEQYF; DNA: TGTGCCAGCAGCTTAGAAGGGAAGATCAGCGAGCAGTACTTC
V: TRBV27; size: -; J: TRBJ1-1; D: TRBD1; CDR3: CASSSSTGGNTEAFF; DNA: TGTGCCAGCAGTTCCTCGACAGGGGGGAACACTGAAGCTTTCTTT
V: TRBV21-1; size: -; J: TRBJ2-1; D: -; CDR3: CASSKGQTSGNNEQFF; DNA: TGTGCCAGCAGCAAAGGTCAGACTAGCGGGAACAATGAGCAGTTCTTC